These 20 T cell receptor beta chains originate from one sample sequenced in a study of metastatic and nonmetastatic thyroid tumors. TCRdb re-called the PCR reads through MiXCR. The sample gives approximately 15,000 clones, approximately 19% of which show up once; approximately 13% is in the top ten. All patients were untreated before thyroid surgery. Material for sequencing was blood. These receptors all come from a female donor with papillary thyroid cancer or a benign thyroid nodule (not recorded which). Some clones in this sample may be carry-over from other donors' samples.

This clone was counted ten times or more. The V gene is TRBV10-3, the J gene TRBJ1-3; D uncertain. The V and J ends lost 5 bases and 8 bases respectively, with 13 bases between them. The CDR3 is made up of 13 amino acids. Per the germline V gene, CDR1 is ENHRY and CDR2 is SYGVKD. This chain's CDR3 is CAISRARADTIYF. CDR3 DNA sequence: TGTGCCATCAGTCGTGCTCGGGCGGACACCATATATTTT.

This clone was found many times. The same CDR3 also results from other DNA sequences found in this sample. The gene calls are TRBV5-6 and TRBJ2-7, with D hard to call. V lost 2 bases and J lost 1, with 4 bases in between. In germline, CDR1 is SGHDT, CDR2 YYEEEE. This CDR3 is 12 amino acids long. The CDR3 loop reads CASSLSSYEQYF. DNA of the CDR3: TGTGCCAGCAGCTTAAGTTCCTACGAGCAGTACTTC.

This clone was detected many times. The genes are TRBV20-1 and TRBJ2-2, with D unresolved. The CDR3 sequence is 13 residues long. V was cut by 0 bases and J by 8 bases, with 10 bases left in between. Germline CDR1 reads DFQATT; CDR2 reads SNEGSKA (reference sequence). The CDR3: CSARETGGGELFF. In nucleotides, the CDR3 is TGCAGTGCTAGAGAAACGGGCGGTGGGGAGCTGTTTTTT.

This clone appeared many times. The chain uses TRBV18 and TRBJ2-7; 9 positions agree with TRBD1. The CDR3 sequence is 12 residues long. CDR1 and CDR2 (germline): KGHSH, LQKENI. After removal of 5 bases from V and 6 bases from J, the junction contained 2 bases not matched to a gene. The DNA for the CDR3 is TGTGCCAGCTCAGTACAGGGGGCCGAGCAGTACTTC. Amino acid sequence: CASSVQGAEQYF.

This clone is classed as medium-sized. The chain joins TRBV27 to TRBJ2-7, with D possibly being TRBD2 (6 bases). The germline CDR1 and CDR2 sequences are MNHEY and SMNVEV (reference sequence). The CDR3 sequence is 18 residues long. V was pared by 4 bases and J by 2 bases, with 24 bases between. The CDR3 DNA sequence: TGTGCCAGCAGTTCCGGGACTTCAGTACCACACACGACCTACGAGCAGTACTTC. Its translation: CASSSGTSVPHTTYEQYF.

The chain links TRBV11-2 to TRBJ2-7; TRBD1 aligns across 8 bases. CDR1 and CDR2 from the germline V gene are SGHAT and FQNNGV. This CDR3 has 16 residues. V shed 0 bases and J 3 bases; nucleotides not matched to a gene: 7. The CDR3 here is CASSLDGTGTNYEQYF. CDR3 coding DNA: TGTGCCAGCAGCTTAGATGGGACAGGTACCAACTACGAGCAGTACTTC. The entire variable domain, with the rest obtained from reference TRBV11-2 and TRBJ2-7, is as follows: EAGVAQSPRYKIIEKRQSVAFWCNPISGHATLYWYQQILGQGPKLLIQFQNNGVVDDSQLPKDRFSAERLKGVDSTLKIQPAKLEDSAVYLCASSLDGTGTNYEQYFGPGTRLTVT.

By share, this clone counts as medium-sized. The genes are TRBV6-5 and TRBJ1-1, with 9 bases matching TRBD1. The CDR3 covers 18 residues. Trimming took 0 bases from V and 0 from J; bases not matched to a gene: 8. From germline, CDR1 is MNHEY and CDR2 SVGAGI. CDR3 sequence: CASSYSGDRVIVNTEAFF. In nucleotides, the CDR3 is TGTGCCAGCAGTTACTCTGGGGACAGGGTGATAGTGAACACTGAAGCTTTCTTT.

Only a few counts were recorded for this clone. The V and J genes are TRBV10-3 and TRBJ1-2; D is possibly TRBD1 (6 bases). The germline V and J ends were trimmed by 6 bases and 8 bases, with 25 bases remaining between them. The germline V gene has CDR1 ENHRY and CDR2 SYGVKD. The CDR3 contains 16 residues. This CDR3 is CAISEIGSHGGQGYTF. As DNA, the CDR3 is TGTGCCATCAGCGAGATAGGTTCCCACGGGGGGCAAGGCTACACCTTC.

By share of the sample, this clone is medium-sized. This sequence joins TRBV6-5 and TRBJ2-7; maybe TRBD1 (6 bases). V gave up 3 bases and J gave up 5 bases, with 17 bases separating them. CDR1 and CDR2 from the germline V gene are MNHEY and SVGAGI. The CDR3 extends over 15 amino acids. CDR3 nucleotides: TGTGCCAGCAGTTATGGACAGCTAAAGCTGGACGAGCAGTACTTC. Encoded protein: CASSYGQLKLDEQYF.

This clone has at least ten counts. This may be a read error: a much more frequent sequence differs by one nucleotide. The chain carries TRBV11-2 and TRBJ2-2; weak D call: TRBD1 (6 bases). CDR3 size: 17 residues. The germline gives CDR1 SGHAT, CDR2 FQNNGV. The CDR3 DNA sequence: TGTGCCAGCAGCTTAGAGGCCCTCGAACAGGGCACCGGGGAGCCGTTTTTT. Translated: CASSLEALEQGTGEPFF.

This clone has a count of ten or more. V gene TRBV20-1 combines with J gene TRBJ1-2; 7 positions match TRBD1. The CDR3 is made up of 13 amino acids. Germline V CDR1 and CDR2: DFQATT, SNEGSKA (reference sequence). The J segment lost 4 bases and the V segment lost 6 bases, leaving 8 bases of the junction unmatched. Written as DNA, the CDR3 is TGCAGTGCCGTCACAGGGGCACTCTATGGCTACACCTTC. Amino acid sequence: CSAVTGALYGYTF.

By sample share, this clone is medium-sized. The rearrangement joins TRBV6-2 or TRBV6-3 to TRBJ2-7; weak D call: TRBD2 (5 bases). Germline loops: CDR1 MNHEY, CDR2 SVGEGT. The CDR3 runs to 15 residues. Trimming took 4 bases from V and 0 from J, leaving 13 bases between them. Here the CDR3 reads CASSFSAGSSYEQYF. The DNA of the CDR3 is TGTGCCAGCAGTTTCTCCGCGGGTAGCTCCTACGAGCAGTACTTC.

This clone occurred a few times. The germline gene is not matched at one end of the junction; a read error may be the cause. The rearrangement joins TRBV27 to TRBJ2-3, with 12 bases lining up with TRBD2. Germline-derived CDR1 and CDR2 are MNHEY and SMNVEV (reference sequence). The CDR3 runs 18 residues. In nucleotides, the CDR3 is TGTGCCAGTAGCGGGCTAGCGGGAGGGCTGCGGGGCACACATACGCAGTATTTT. Its translation is CASSGLAGGLRGTHTQYF.

Relative to its sample, this clone is medium-sized. V gene TRBV2 combines with J gene TRBJ1-2; no clear D. CDR3 length: 14 amino acids. V gave up 3 bases and J gave up 4 bases, with 12 bases separating them. The V gene's germline CDR1 is SNHLY and CDR2 FYNNEI. The CDR3 DNA reads as TGTGCCAGCAGTGAGGCCAGGTCGACCTATGGCTACACCTTC. This gives the protein CASSEARSTYGYTF. Together with reference TRBV2 and TRBJ1-2, the CDR3 gives the full variable domain: EPEVTQTPSHQVTQMGQEVILRCVPISNHLYFYWYRQILGQKVEFLVSFYNNEISEKSEIFDDQFSVERPDGSNFTLKIRSTKLEDSAMYFCASSEARSTYGYTFGSGTRLTVV.

J is TRBJ2-6 and V is TRBV6-2 or TRBV6-3; D is perhaps TRBD2 (5 bases). Trimming pared 1 base from V and 0 bases from J, leaving 16 bases between. In germline, CDR1 is MNHEY, CDR2 SVGEGT. The CDR3 is 19 amino acids. The CDR3 bases are TGTGCCAGCAGTTACTTCGTACGGAGGTCCCTCTCTGGGGCCAACGTCCTGACTTTC. This gives the protein CASSYFVRRSLSGANVLTF.

This clone was found many times. V gene TRBV20-1 combines with J gene TRBJ1-4; no definite D call. In germline, CDR1 is DFQATT, CDR2 SNEGSKA (reference sequence). The V end lost 6 bases, the J end lost 0 bases, and 8 bases lay between the germline ends. This CDR3 contains 13 residues. The CDR3 DNA reads as TGCAGTGCCGAGGGAGCAACTAATGAAAAACTGTTTTTT. Protein product: CSAEGATNEKLFF.

This clone came up many times. V gene TRBV24-1 combines with J gene TRBJ2-3; TRBD1 aligns across 8 bases. The CDR3 extends over 14 amino acids. Germline trimming cut 8 bases from V and 4 bases from J; bases unmatched to any gene: 7. CDR1 and CDR2 from the germline V gene are KGHDR and SFDVKD. As DNA, the CDR3 is TGTGCCACCAAGGAGACAGGGGAATCAGATACGCAGTATTTT. This gives the protein CATKETGESDTQYF.

This clone was found many times. V and J are TRBV29-1 and TRBJ2-3; 10 bases are shared with TRBD2. The length of the CDR3 is 15 residues. J was trimmed by 5 bases and V by 6 bases; bases with no gene match: 11. The germline V gene encodes CDR1 SQVTM and CDR2 ANQGSEA. CDR3 sequence reads: CSVATAGGPGDTQYF. CDR3 bases: TGCAGCGTCGCCACAGCGGGAGGGCCCGGAGATACGCAGTATTTT.

This clone was counted at least ten times. A much larger clone lies one base from this, so it may be a read error. Other DNA sequences in this sample translate to the same CDR3. The J gene is TRBJ1-6, the V gene TRBV6-1; D might be TRBD1 (5 bases). This CDR3 has 12 residues. Germline V gives CDR1 MNHNS, CDR2 SASEGT. With 10 bases removed from V and 7 bases from J, the gap between germline ends came to 11 bases. CDR3 in DNA: TGTGCCACCAGGGCGGGGAATTCACCCCTCCACTTT. Translated, it gives CATRAGNSPLHF.

By proportion, this clone is medium-sized. CDR3 in amino acids: CSARDHRGDMETQYF. The CDR3 DNA reads as TGCAGTGCTAGAGATCACAGAGGGGATATGGAGACCCAGTACTTC. The chain joins TRBV20-1 to TRBJ2-5; the D gene could be TRBD1 or TRBD2 (5 bases each). V was clipped by 0 bases and J by 5 bases, with 16 bases between them. The CDR3 totals 15 residues. CDR1 and CDR2 from the germline V gene are DFQATT and SNEGSKA (reference sequence).